The clone carrying this TCR beta chain has only a few counts. This sample was included in a study of blood T cell repertoires in COVID-19. Study context: Spain, Italy and the United States supplied samples that represented acute and convalescent COVID-19. T cells, B-cell-depleted T cells, or PBMCs provided the cDNA or gDNA that served as material.

Per the original methods: Nucleated cell counts were estimated from reference gene primer amplification. Sequenced by immunoSEQ multiplex PCR; TCRdb stores in-frame clones only, minus some. Clone size and the V and J calls come from that table; the DNA yielded D and trimming. In the table there are some 260,000 clones, 65% to 85% of which are singletons. The V and J ends lost 3 bases and 0 bases respectively, with 9 bases between them. Looked up from germline, CDR1 is SNHLY and CDR2 is FYNNEI. The CDR3 is 15 residues long. The TCR was taken from a woman between 40 and 55 years old with active or convalescent COVID-19. V usage is TRBV2 and J usage is TRBJ1-3; possibly TRBD1 for D (6 bases). What was sequenced was peripheral blood. CDR3 sequence: CASSEGRGSGNTIYF. CDR3 nucleotides: TGTGCCAGCAGTGAGGGCAGGGGCTCTGGAAACACCATATATTTT.